The T cell receptor (beta chain) described here comes from a study of T cells and copy number aberrations in small-cell lung cancer (dated by TCRdb to the early 2020s). For context, the study as a whole: TCR repertoire sequencing was paired with whole-exome sequencing of the same tumor regions to relate T cell metrics to mutations and copy number aberrations. Tumor TCR data existed for over 16 patients, and some 15 patients had TCR data from both tumor tissue and normal tissue.

About this clone: Its cognate antigen has yet to be identified. No per-base quality is available; no much larger clone lies one base away. Other nucleotide sequences in the sample specify the same CDR3.

The full study reports these points: A small sample size, resulting from surgical resection being uncommon in small-cell lung cancer, limited the study, and the findings need validation. Compared with adjacent lung tissue, tumors showed lower T-cell density, richness and clonality, although the density difference was not significant. Higher copy number aberration burden was negatively correlated with tumor T-cell density, richness and clonality. Every specimen was formalin-fixed paraffin-embedded tissue, a material known to introduce sequencing artifacts. Across regions, the TCR repertoire was highly heterogeneous, with roughly 75-97.7% of clones confined to a single region, an overlap lower than the overlap seen in localized NSCLC.

The donors were limited-stage small-cell lung cancer patients who had surgical resection in Hangzhou, China, between about 2008 and 2020. All donors had upfront surgery without preoperative chemotherapy or radiotherapy, and none received immunotherapy before or after surgery. All 19 patients in the sequenced cohort were identified as smokers or heavy second-hand smokers. To represent spatial heterogeneity of the primary tumors, three regions were collected from each tumor FFPE block using a grid approach. Tumor regions were macrodissected for enrichment of malignant cells, and only regions expected to yield at least 150 ng DNA were selected. To characterize heterogeneity of the T cell repertoire, the study applied multi-region TCR-beta sequencing to resected limited-stage small-cell lung cancers and to tumor-adjacent lung tissue. The AllPrep DNA/RNA FFPE Kit (Qiagen) was used to extract genomic DNA from FFPE tissue.

Using multiplexed V- and J-gene primers, the immunoSEQ hsTCRB Kit amplified TCR-beta CDR3 regions from genomic DNA. Unique DNA barcodes were added in a second PCR, and the samples were pooled together with one negative control and one positive control. The pooled TCR-beta libraries were sequenced using a 150-cycle paired-end protocol on an Illumina MiSeq. From the authors' description of their analysis: Raw sequencing data were processed by Adaptive Biotechnologies into a report with normalized, annotated TCR-beta repertoires. T-cell density was computed as TCR-beta templates normalized to usable DNA, which was estimated by amplifying housekeeping genes. Richness was the count of unique rearrangements, and clonality was defined as 1 minus Pielou's evenness. Intratumor TCR heterogeneity between regions was quantified with the Jaccard index, the Morisita overlap index, and the proportion of shared top-20 clonotypes. TCRdb mirrors the immuneACCESS table, restricted to in-frame sequences. Some clones are absent from its copies; in checked studies, under half trace to an unresolved V gene, and the reason for the others is unknown. From that table come the V and J calls and clone size; the DNA was used to work out D and trimming. This sample lists over a thousand clones; 86% were detected once. The ten largest clones capture approximately 6.1% of the sample.

CDR1 and CDR2, per the germline V gene, are SGDLS and YYNGEE. Inclusive of the bounding cysteine and phenylalanine, the CDR3 is 15 residues long. Solely the CDR3 DNA is kept, with 45 bases framed from the first base. Deletion took 0 bases off V and 1 base off J, with a span of 11 bases between the germline ends. The sequencing input was tumor tissue. The chain is assembled from TRBV9 and TRBJ2-7; TRBD2 is perhaps the D gene, given 6 matching bases. This sequence was found in a man between 60 and 70 years old with small cell lung cancer. This receptor carries the CDR3 CASSVALGGSYEQYF. The nucleotide sequence reads as follows: TGTGCCAGCAGCGTAGCATTGGGAGGATCCTACGAGCAGTACTTC. When the CDR3 is completed using the reference TRBV9 and TRBJ2-7 genes on either side, the full variable domain is DSGVTQTPKHLITATGQRVTLRCSPRSGDLSVYWYQQSLDQGLQFLIQYYNGEERAKGNILERFSAQQFPDLHSELNLSSLELGDSALYFCASSVALGGSYEQYFGPGTRLTVT.